The entry that follows covers one TCR beta chain sequence. CDR3 length equals 16 residues. Germline V gene lookup returns CDR1 SGDLS and CDR2 YYNGEE. Trimming left V 3 bases short and J 2 bases short, with 15 bases between. The data belong to a study of blood T cell repertoires in COVID-19. Method: immunoSEQ multiplex PCR; TCRdb's copy keeps in-frame clones and lacks some. The sample contains around 380,000 clones, approximately 87% of which appear only once. The sequencing sample was made of PBMCs or T cells enriched from blood (not recorded which). This chain uses TRBV9 with TRBJ2-1; weak D call: TRBD1 (5 bases). This receptor was identified in a man younger than 40 who had recovered from COVID-19. The DNA for the CDR3 is TGTGCCAGCAGCGCTACAGACAGCCTGGCCTACAATGAGCAGTTCTTC. This codes for CASSATDSLAYNEQFF.